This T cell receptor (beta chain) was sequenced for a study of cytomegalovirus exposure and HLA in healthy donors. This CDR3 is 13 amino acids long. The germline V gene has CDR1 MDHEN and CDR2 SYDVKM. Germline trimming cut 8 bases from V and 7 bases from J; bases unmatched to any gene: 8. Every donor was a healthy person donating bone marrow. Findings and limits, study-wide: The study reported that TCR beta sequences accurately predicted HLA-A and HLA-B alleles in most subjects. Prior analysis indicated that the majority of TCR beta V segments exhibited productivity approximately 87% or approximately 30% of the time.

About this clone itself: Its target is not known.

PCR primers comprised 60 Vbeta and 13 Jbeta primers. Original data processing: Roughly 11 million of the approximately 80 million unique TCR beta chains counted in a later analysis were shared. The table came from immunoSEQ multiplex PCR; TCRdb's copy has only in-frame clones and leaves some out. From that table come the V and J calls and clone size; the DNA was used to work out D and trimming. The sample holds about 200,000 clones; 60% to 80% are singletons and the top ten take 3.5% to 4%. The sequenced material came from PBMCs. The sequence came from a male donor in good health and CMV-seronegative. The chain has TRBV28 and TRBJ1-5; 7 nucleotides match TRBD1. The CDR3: CASLDRGQQPQHF. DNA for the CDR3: TGTGCCAGCCTCGATAGGGGGCAGCAGCCCCAGCATTTT. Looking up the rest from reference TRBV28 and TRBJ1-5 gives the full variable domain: DVKVTQSSRYLVKRTGEKVFLECVQDMDHENMFWYRQDPGLGLRLIYFSYDVKMKEKGDIPEGYSVSREKKERFSLILESASTNQTSMYLCASLDRGQQPQHFGDGTRLSIL.